The 5 T cell receptor beta chains given below trace back to one sample, sequenced in a study of Ad26.COV2.S vaccination and SARS-CoV-2 variants. The treatment is: around 19 received Ad26.COV2.S at low or high dose, single or two shots; about 5 received placebo; per-sample allocation not given. It was on day 63 after the first vaccine or placebo injection that samples were taken. Clones were sequenced by immunoSEQ multiplex PCR, and TCRdb holds only the in-frame ones, with some missing. The sample records some 350,000 clones, 70% to 90% being singletons. The sequenced sample was peripheral blood, obtained in a trial of Ad26.COV2.S vaccine versus placebo. Receptors were obtained from a person aged 18 to 59 who received the Ad26.COV2.S COVID-19 vaccine or a placebo.

This clone is a singleton in its sample. Since a much larger clone is just one base distant, this may be a read error. The chain links TRBV12-3 or TRBV12-4 to TRBJ2-2; no definite D call. The CDR3 loop spans 13 amino acids. The germline V and J ends were trimmed by 3 bases and 3 bases, with 5 bases remaining between them. CDR3 bases: TGTGCCAGCAGTTTCTCGGACACCGGGGAGCTGTTTTTT. It yields the protein CASSFSDTGELFF.

This clone occurred once. This chain links TRBV5-1 with TRBJ2-3; 12 nucleotides line up with TRBD2. The CDR3 has 15 residues. The junction had 1 base not matched to a gene; V was cut back by 3 bases and J by 2 bases. From germline, CDR1 is SGHRS and CDR2 YFSETQ. CDR3 in DNA: TGCGCCAGCAGCTGGACTAGCGGGACCACAGATACGCAGTATTTT. Translated, it gives CASSWTSGTTDTQYF. The whole variable domain, remainder taken from reference TRBV5-1 and TRBJ2-3, is KAGVTQTPRYLIKTRGQQVTLSCSPISGHRSVSWYQQTPGQGLQFLFEYFSETQRNKGNFPGRFSGRQFSNSRSEMNVSTLELGDSALYLCASSWTSGTTDTQYFGPGTRLTVL.

This chain links TRBV13 with TRBJ1-2, with 7 nucleotides matching TRBD1. CDR1 is PRHDT, CDR2 FYEKMQ, per germline (reference sequence). The ends lost 5 bases at V and 5 bases at J; junction bases unmatched: 8. This CDR3 has 14 residues. Here the CDR3 reads CASSQGDIKYGYTF. CDR3 in DNA: TGTGCCAGCAGCCAGGGGGACATAAAGTATGGCTACACCTTC. Full variable domain (outside the CDR3, taken from reference TRBV13 and TRBJ1-2): AAGVIQSPRHLIKEKRETATLKCYPIPRHDTVYWYQQGPGQDPQFLISFYEKMQSDKGSIPDRFSAQQFSDYHSELNMSSLELGDSALYFCASSQGDIKYGYTFGSGTRLTVV.

The chain joins TRBV19 to TRBJ2-3, with D tentatively TRBD2 (5 bases). The V end was cut by 1 base, the J end by 11 bases, with 22 bases between. The germline V gene encodes CDR1 LNHDA and CDR2 SQIVND (reference sequence). CDR3 length: 16 residues. CDR3 in amino acids: CASSIAYGEGSFGQYF. The CDR3 nucleotides are TGTGCCAGTAGTATAGCATATGGGGAAGGGAGTTTTGGGCAGTATTTT.

The rearrangement uses TRBV4-3 and TRBJ2-1; 8 bases map to TRBD1. The CDR3 is 15 residues long. CDR1 and CDR2 from the germline V gene are LGHNA and YSLEER. The junction had 4 bases not matched to a gene; V was cut back by 1 base and J by 5 bases. Here the CDR3 DNA reads TGCGCCAGCAGCCAAGGTGACAGGGGCCACAATGAGCAGTTCTTC. It encodes CASSQGDRGHNEQFF.